Reported below is one T cell receptor beta chain. The method was immunoSEQ multiplex PCR; TCRdb's version includes in-frame clones alone and lacks a portion of them. This table has some 15,000 clones, 85% to 90% appearing once. The CDR3 runs to 14 residues. Between the trimmed V and J ends, which lost 4 bases and 5 bases, there was a span of 15 bases. The V gene's germline CDR1 is SGHNT and CDR2 YYREEE (reference sequence). Tumor samples were taken before definitive surgery or chemotherapy. This record comes from a study of high-grade serous ovarian cancer treatment subgroups. Study overall: On average, around 15,000 reads and about 8,100 unique TCR beta rearrangements were obtained per sample.

This TCR was sampled from a human donor with high-grade serous ovarian cancer. Sequenced material: tumor tissue. The chain carries TRBV5-4 and TRBJ1-2; a possible D gene is TRBD1 (6 bases). CDR3: CASSQDRNRYGYTF. DNA for the CDR3: TGTGCCAGCAGCCAAGACAGGAATAGGTATGGCTACACCTTC. Filled out from reference TRBV5-4 and TRBJ1-2, the complete variable domain reads ETGVTQSPTHLIKTRGQQVTLRCSSQSGHNTVSWYQQALGQGPQFIFQYYREEENGRGNFPPRFSGLQFPNYSSELNVNALELDDSALYLCASSQDRNRYGYTFGSGTRLTVV.